This T cell receptor beta chain was sequenced in a study of T cells in Graves' hyperthyroidism and ophthalmopathy. This CDR3 spans 14 amino acids. Per germline, CDR1 SGHTA and CDR2 FQGNSA. V shed 7 bases and J shed 4 bases, with 14 bases lying between them. Using RNA transcripts as the source, TCR beta CDR3 regions were amplified. TCR CDR3 regions were first amplified by RT-PCR with HTBI primers. TCRdb re-called the multiplex PCR reads with MiXCR, one entry per CDR3 protein. The table has around 490,000 distinct CDR3 sequences, around 20% seen once. Each person with ophthalmopathy scored at least 3 on the Clinical Activity Score, reached NOSPECS grade 4 or higher, and had been ill under 3 months.

The chain links TRBV7-2 to TRBJ2-1; a weak D match, TRBD2 (5 bases). The sequenced sample consisted of blood. The clonotype comes from a man in his forties with Graves' ophthalmopathy. The chain's CDR3 is CASISSESYNEQFF. For the CDR3, the DNA is TGTGCCAGCATCAGTAGCGAATCTTACAATGAGCAGTTCTTC.